A selection of T cell receptor beta chains follows, all from one sample in a study of OX40 agonist ivuxolimab in advanced cancers. The method was immunoSEQ multiplex PCR; TCRdb's version includes in-frame clones alone and lacks a portion of them. The profile covers about 86,000 clones, with around 85% appearing a single time and roughly 1.4% taken by the ten largest. This material consisted of CD4+ or CD8+ T cells sorted from blood, taken in a trial of the OX40 agonist ivuxolimab. Source of these receptors: an adult with an advanced solid tumor such as melanoma, head and neck, liver or kidney cancer. The conserved cysteine and the conserved F or W are not part of the CDR3 here.

v_gene	len	j_gene	CDR3aa
TRBV4-1	13	TRBJ1-1	ASSHNWGGDTEAF
TRBV2	10	TRBJ2-7	ASSVDSYEQY
TRBV7-9	13	TRBJ2-5	ASSHRGEIQETQY
TRBV7-8	10	TRBJ2-3	ASSLVSDTQY
TRBV5-6	12	TRBJ2-7	ATGRGPGIMEQY
TRBV7-2	10	TRBJ2-7	ASSPSSYEQY
TRBV28	13	TRBJ2-7	ASSLSDGSLPEQY
TRBV7-2	12	TRBJ2-7	ASSFQRGDYEQY
TRBV6-6	11	TRBJ1-5	ASSDGSNQPQH
TRBV7-3	11	TRBJ1-4	ASSSGQGEKLF
TRBV5-1	13	TRBJ1-2	ASSSLRTGGNGYT
TRBV29-1	12	TRBJ1-5	SVSQGRSDQPQH
TRBV9	13	TRBJ2-3	ASSVGAGVEDTQY
TRBV19	12	TRBJ2-5	ASSTVGGPETQY
TRBV5-6	11	TRBJ2-1	ASSLGTANEQF
TRBV9	13	TRBJ2-7	ASSVGEGRYYEQY
TRBV6-6	11	TRBJ1-3	ASSYPTSNTIY
TRBV18	12	TRBJ1-2	ASSPDSSNYGYT
TRBV15	12	TRBJ2-1	ATSRGAGGYEQF
TRBV5-1	12	TRBJ2-1	ASSLDSSYNEQF
TRBV9	11	TRBJ2-2	ASSSFNTGELF
TRBV30	11	TRBJ1-3	AWRGGSGNTIY
TRBV30	11	TRBJ1-5	AWSVHRNQPQH
TRBV6-1	14	TRBJ1-2	ASSQALGQGDYGYT
TRBV19	12	TRBJ1-2	ATQGRQTNYGYT
TRBV21-1	14	TRBJ2-3	ASSKGGGNVPDTQY
TRBV7-9	13	TRBJ1-5	ASSSGQGWDQPQH
TRBV7-2	12	TRBJ1-1	ASSLVNRPTEAF
TRBV6-5	9	TRBJ2-2	ASSWAGELF
TRBV6-5	12	TRBJ1-1	ASRRSQGGTEAF
TRBV18	10	TRBJ2-4	ASSPAGDIQY
TRBV27	12	TRBJ2-7	ASSLKQVAYEQY
TRBV5-1	15	TRBJ2-2	ASSPFVTGGYTGELF
TRBV6-5	14	TRBJ2-1	ASSYSRLAGSNEQF
TRBV30	11	TRBJ2-1	AWSVNSYNEQF
TRBV7-8	16	TRBJ1-1	ASSLAATGLSTTQETF
TRBV7-8	14	TRBJ1-5	ASSPAQVGGGQPQH
TRBV25-1	14	TRBJ2-1	ASSEFGGLLGNEQF
TRBV18	13	TRBJ2-2	ASLGQRGGTGELF
TRBV7-8	12	TRBJ2-1	ASSLDEDSSMQF
TRBV27	13	TRBJ1-2	ASSFLPGGLRGYT
TRBV6-1	11	TRBJ1-1	ASSESGGAEAF
TRBV12-5	12	TRBJ1-2	ASALDSPLDGYT
TRBV9	18	TRBJ2-3	ASSPQFSGLPGASTDTQY
TRBV5-4	14	TRBJ1-1	ASSLANGGSNTEAF
TRBV11-3	12	TRBJ1-1	ASSTEGGISEAF
TRBV15	14	TRBJ2-5	ATSRVGRGQGETQY
TRBV11-2	14	TRBJ1-2	ASSSTAGARDYGYT
TRBV6-1	11	TRBJ1-6	ASVGTPNSPLH
TRBV7-2	11	TRBJ1-2	ASSLEGIYGYT
TRBV5-1	12	TRBJ1-1	AIRPPRAVTEAF
TRBV5-4	12	TRBJ1-2	ASSLPGTPYGYT
TRBV4-1	13	TRBJ2-1	ASSQGGAQGNEQF
TRBV27	10	TRBJ1-2	ASSPTGDGYT
TRBV28	13	TRBJ1-2	ASSLETLRPYGYT
TRBV5-1	12	TRBJ2-7	ASSFNPVSYEQY
TRBV18	14	TRBJ1-1	ASSPIPTGGYTEAF
TRBV11-2	13	TRBJ2-2	ASSLVAGAFGELF
TRBV7-8	12	TRBJ2-5	ASSPGQGIETQY